The 4 T cell receptor beta chains listed next were all sequenced from one sample in a study of beta chain features in type 1 diabetes. Findings of the study overall: The study found moderately but significantly shorter TCRB CDR3s in all four CD4+ subsets of Type 1 diabetes patients.

The study reverse transcribed the entire isolated RNA, so it sequenced expressed TCRB transcripts. Repertoires were generated with immunoSEQ multiplex PCR, while TCRdb's copy carries only in-frame clones and drops some. The sample gives about 150,000 clones, 7% to 9% of which show up once; about 0.5% is in the top ten. No cognate antigen is known for these TCRs. Sequencing was carried out using central memory CD4+ T cells from blood. The receptors were gathered from a man younger than 35 with type 1 diabetes.

This rearrangement joins TRBV5-1 to TRBJ1-2; D not resolved. The CDR3 runs 14 residues. Germline V lookup: CDR1 SGHRS, CDR2 YFSETQ. V lost 0 bases to trimming and J lost 6 bases, with 12 bases between them. The CDR3, as DNA: TGCGCCAGCAGCTTGGCGGCAGGTGAAGATGGCTACACCTTC. It yields the protein CASSLAAGEDGYTF.

This clone was seen a few times. This chain connects TRBV7-8 to TRBJ2-7; D is perhaps TRBD2 (5 bases). This CDR3 is built from 15 residues. Trimming stripped 2 bases from V and 0 bases from J, with 11 bases between. CDR1 is SGHVS and CDR2 is FQNEAQ in the germline V gene. For the CDR3, the DNA is TGTGCCAGCAGCTTATCGGGTAGCGTCTCCTACGAGCAGTACTTC. This translates into CASSLSGSVSYEQYF.

This clone has only a few counts. The chain has TRBV4-2 and TRBJ2-3, with 7 bases that match TRBD2. The V and J ends lost 4 bases and 2 bases, in that order; junction bases with no gene match: 9. CDR3 size: 16 residues. CDR1 LGHNA and CDR2 YNFKEQ come from the germline V gene. The chain's CDR3 is CASSPRRAGSTDTQYF. The CDR3 bases are TGTGCCAGCAGCCCCCGGAGAGCGGGGTCCACAGATACGCAGTATTTT.

The rearrangement links TRBV9 to TRBJ1-2; the D gene is possibly TRBD1 (5 bases). The CDR3 spans 13 residues. Trimming pared 3 bases from V and 4 bases from J, leaving 10 bases between. The germline V gene has CDR1 SGDLS and CDR2 YYNGEE. Written as DNA, the CDR3 is TGTGCCAGCAGCGAACCAGGGATCTATGGCTACACCTTC. Amino acid sequence: CASSEPGIYGYTF.